One and the same sample provided the 3 T cell receptor beta chains below, sequenced in a study of blood T cell repertoires in COVID-19 (dated by TCRdb to the early 2020s). To prepare the library, the immunoSEQ multiplex PCR assay was applied. Drawn from immuneACCESS, this table holds only the in-frame rearrangements with V and J called that TCRdb kept. Clones are partly lost; checked studies trace under half to an unresolved V gene and leave the rest unexplained. The sample includes around 140,000 clones, with around 80% observed a single time. The ten largest clones take up roughly 2.3% of the sample. Source material: PBMCs or T cells enriched from blood (not recorded which). These receptors originate from a man aged 35 to 55 with acute COVID-19.

The chain employs TRBV9 and TRBJ2-4; no firm D call. The CDR3 loop spans 15 amino acids. Trimming took 0 bases from V and 0 from J, leaving 7 bases between them. The germline V gene encodes CDR1 SGDLS and CDR2 YYNGEE. The CDR3 sequence is CASSVDPLAKNIQYF. The CDR3 DNA is TGTGCCAGCAGCGTAGACCCACTAGCCAAAAACATTCAGTACTTC.

This chain joins TRBV18 and TRBJ1-1; D gene unclear. The ends were cut back, 0 bases at V and 4 bases at J, with 12 bases in the middle. The germline V gene has CDR1 KGHSH and CDR2 LQKENI. The CDR3 covers 15 residues. In DNA form, the CDR3 reads TGTGCCAGCTCACCACCCTACGGGGAGGGCACTGAAGCTTTCTTT. Encoded protein: CASSPPYGEGTEAFF.

The chain combines TRBV29-1 with TRBJ2-3, with unresolved D. CDR3 length: 11 amino acids. V lost 3 bases, J lost 7 bases, and 8 bases lay in between. CDR1 is SQVTM and CDR2 is ANQGSEA in the germline V gene. CDR3 sequence: CSVETTNTQYF. As DNA, the CDR3 is TGCAGCGTTGAGACAACGAATACGCAGTATTTT.